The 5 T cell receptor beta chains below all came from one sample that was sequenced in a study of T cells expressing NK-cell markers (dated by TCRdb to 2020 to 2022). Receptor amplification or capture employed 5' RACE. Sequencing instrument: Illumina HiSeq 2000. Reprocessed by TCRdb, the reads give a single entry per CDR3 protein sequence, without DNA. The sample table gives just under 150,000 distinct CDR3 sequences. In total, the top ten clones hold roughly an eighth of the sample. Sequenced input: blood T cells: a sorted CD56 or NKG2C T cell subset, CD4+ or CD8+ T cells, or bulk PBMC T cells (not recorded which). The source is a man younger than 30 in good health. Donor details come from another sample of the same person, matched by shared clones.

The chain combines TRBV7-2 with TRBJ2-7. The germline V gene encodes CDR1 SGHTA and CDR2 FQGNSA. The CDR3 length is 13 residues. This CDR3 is CASSFFNGSEQYF.

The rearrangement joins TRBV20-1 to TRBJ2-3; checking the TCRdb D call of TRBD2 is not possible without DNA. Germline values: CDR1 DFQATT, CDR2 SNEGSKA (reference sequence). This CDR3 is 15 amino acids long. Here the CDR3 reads CSAPAEGHNTDTQYF.

This CDR3 is CAWNEGWNEQFF. The chain carries TRBV30 and TRBJ2-1; the TCRdb D gene call, TRBD2, has no DNA to confirm it. CDR1 and CDR2 (germline): GTSNPN, SVGIG (reference sequence). The CDR3 extends over 12 amino acids.

CDR3 loop: CAWSPPGQAEAFF. The chain joins TRBV30 to TRBJ1-1; TCRdb names TRBD1, which stays unverified in the absence of DNA. Per the germline V gene, CDR1 is GTSNPN and CDR2 is SVGIG (reference sequence). The CDR3 consists of 13 residues.

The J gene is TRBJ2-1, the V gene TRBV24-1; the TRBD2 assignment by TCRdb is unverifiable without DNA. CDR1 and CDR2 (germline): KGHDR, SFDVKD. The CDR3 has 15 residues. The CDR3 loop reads CATSDSLAGEGEQFF.